This T cell receptor beta chain stems from a study of shared clonotypes between healthy human individuals. The data were produced by immunoSEQ multiplex PCR, yet TCRdb's version contains in-frame clones alone and is incomplete. The sample holds 2 million to 2.5 million clones; 85% to 95% are singletons and the top ten take under 0.45%. A note on this clone: The same CDR3 also results from other DNA sequences found in this sample.

V was shortened by 0 bases and J by 4 bases, with 9 bases between the two germline ends. The CDR3 extends over 14 amino acids. CDR1 and CDR2 from the germline V gene are MNHNY and SVGAGI (reference sequence). Sequenced material: naive CD4+ T cells from PBMCs. The subset here: CD45RA+ positively selected. This chain connects TRBV6-6 to TRBJ1-1; D is undetermined. The receptor was isolated from a man in his late teens or twenties in good health. Some clones in this sample may be carry-over from other donors' samples. DNA of the CDR3: TGTGCCAGCAGTTACTCCACGGGGTCCACTGAAGCTTTCTTT. This translates into CASSYSTGSTEAFF.